Each of the 25 T cell receptor beta chains below was sequenced from the same sample in a study of shared clonotypes between healthy human individuals. The assay was immunoSEQ multiplex PCR, and TCRdb's table has in-frame clones only and misses some. The sample records just over 2,000,000 clones, roughly 94% being singletons. Sequences were obtained from naive CD4+ T cells sorted from blood. Subset in this sample: CD45RA+ positively selected. The receptor source for this set is a man younger than 30 in good health.

The chain is built from TRBV11-2 and TRBJ2-3; 12 positions match TRBD1. Trimming took 4 bases from V and 4 from J; bases not matched to a gene: 12. The CDR3 length is 18 residues. Germline lookup yields CDR1 SGHAT and CDR2 FQNNGV. The CDR3 DNA sequence: TGTGCCAGCAGCTCGCCGGGACAGGGGGCCCGGTTTTCAGATACGCAGTATTTT. This codes for CASSSPGQGARFSDTQYF.

In its sample, this clone was seen once. This chain joins TRBV10-3 and TRBJ2-7; no clear D gene. The ends were cut back, 1 base at V and 7 bases at J, with 5 bases in the middle. The CDR3 contains 11 residues. Germline V gives CDR1 ENHRY, CDR2 SYGVKD. The CDR3 is CAISELQEQYF. In DNA form, the CDR3 reads TGTGCCATCAGTGAGTTGCAGGAGCAGTACTTC.

The chain employs TRBV6-6 and TRBJ1-3; D is perhaps TRBD1 (6 bases). Trimming shortened V by 0 bases and J by 3 bases, and 12 bases separated the two germline ends. This CDR3 is 16 amino acids long. Germline CDR1 reads MNHNY; CDR2 reads SVGAGI (reference sequence). The CDR3 DNA sequence: TGTGCCAGCAGTTACTCAACTCGGACAGATGGAAACACCATATATTTT. Protein: CASSYSTRTDGNTIYF.

The rearrangement joins TRBV29-1 to TRBJ1-1, with D possibly TRBD1 on 5 matching bases. CDR1 SQVTM and CDR2 ANQGSEA come from the germline V gene. Trimming cost V 6 bases and J 5 bases, with 16 bases left between them. The CDR3 runs 13 residues. DNA of the CDR3: TGCAGCGTCGCATACCTTGGGGGGACTGAAGCTTTCTTT. Translated, it gives CSVAYLGGTEAFF.

This chain uses TRBV5-4 with TRBJ2-5; D remains unclear. This CDR3 comprises 14 residues. V was clipped by 3 bases and J by 2 bases, with 11 bases between them. Germline values: CDR1 SGHNT, CDR2 YYREEE (reference sequence). The CDR3 bases are TGTGCCAGCAGCTCCGTGGACGGGCAAGAGACCCAGTACTTC. Protein product: CASSSVDGQETQYF. The full variable domain, rest sourced from reference TRBV5-4 and TRBJ2-5, is ETGVTQSPTHLIKTRGQQVTLRCSSQSGHNTVSWYQQALGQGPQFIFQYYREEENGRGNFPPRFSGLQFPNYSSELNVNALELDDSALYLCASSSVDGQETQYFGPGTRLLVL.

The chain has TRBV2 and TRBJ1-6; D uncertain. CDR3 size: 12 residues. Germline values: CDR1 SNHLY, CDR2 FYNNEI. V was clipped by 7 bases and J by 7 bases, with 8 bases between them. CDR3 nucleotide sequence: TGTGCCAGCATACAGTCAAATTCACCCCTCCACTTT. This codes for CASIQSNSPLHF.

This clone turned up a few times. V gene TRBV6-1 combines with J gene TRBJ1-6; 7 nucleotides match TRBD1. V gave up 1 base and J gave up 15 bases; unmatched junction bases: 6. The CDR3 sequence is 13 residues long. Germline-derived CDR1 and CDR2 are MNHNS and SASEGT. In DNA form, the CDR3 reads TGTGCCAGCAGTGAAGGACAGGGTACTCTCCTCCACTTT. Protein product: CASSEGQGTLLHF.

The CDR3 loop reads CASSPRDSSNQPQHF. The DNA of the CDR3 is TGTGCCAGCAGTCCCCGGGACAGTAGCAATCAGCCCCAGCATTTT. The gene calls are TRBV27 and TRBJ1-5; 7 bases match TRBD1. Germline CDR1 reads MNHEY; CDR2 reads SMNVEV (reference sequence). Trimming took 5 bases from V and 0 from J; bases not matched to a gene: 4. This CDR3 comprises 15 residues.

This clone was seen a single time. The chain couples TRBV6-5 to TRBJ2-4; D may correspond to TRBD1 or TRBD2 (5 bases each). Trimming stripped 2 bases from V and 3 bases from J, with 14 bases between. The germline gives CDR1 MNHEY, CDR2 SVGAGI. The CDR3 is 16 amino acids. CDR3 nucleotides: TGTGCCAGCAGTTACGATACGGGGCCGGGCAAAAACATTCAGTACTTC. Translated, it gives CASSYDTGPGKNIQYF.

This clone was observed once. The sample contains more than one DNA sequence encoding this CDR3. This chain joins TRBV7-2 and TRBJ2-7, with TRBD2 identical over 7 bases. The CDR3 length is 14 residues. The J segment lost 2 bases and the V segment lost 2 bases, leaving 3 bases of the junction unmatched. Per germline, CDR1 SGHTA and CDR2 FQGNSA. CDR3 sequence reads: CASSLSSGPYEQYF. CDR3 DNA: TGTGCCAGCAGCTTATCTAGCGGACCCTACGAGCAGTACTTC.

This sequence joins TRBV6-6 and TRBJ2-3, with D uncertain. The CDR3 spans 11 residues. Trimming stripped 6 bases from V and 6 bases from J, with 7 bases between. Germline V gene lookup returns CDR1 MNHNY and CDR2 SVGAGI (reference sequence). This chain's CDR3 is CASSLQDTQYF. CDR3 DNA sequence: TGTGCCAGCAGCCTCCAGGATACGCAGTATTTT.

The rearrangement joins TRBV7-2 to TRBJ2-6; D gene unclear. The germline V and J ends were trimmed by 5 bases and 1 base, with 6 bases remaining between them. The length of the CDR3 is 14 residues. In germline, CDR1 is SGHTA, CDR2 FQGNSA. CDR3 DNA: TGTGCCAGCAGCCGACCTTCTGGGGCCAACGTCCTGACTTTC. This gives the protein CASSRPSGANVLTF.

This rearrangement joins TRBV10-3 to TRBJ1-1; D is uncertain. The V gene lost 8 bases and the J gene lost 1 base, with 5 bases spanning the gap. The CDR3 is 11 amino acids. Germline V gene sequence: CDR1 ENHRY, CDR2 SYGVKD. The CDR3 bases are TGTGCCATCGCCCAGAACACTGAAGCTTTCTTT. Residues: CAIAQNTEAFF.

The chain links TRBV6-5 to TRBJ1-2, with 9 bases identical to TRBD1. Trimming took 3 bases from V and 6 from J; bases not matched to a gene: 8. Germline CDR1 reads MNHEY; CDR2 reads SVGAGI. There are 15 residues in the CDR3. The CDR3 DNA reads as TGTGCCAGCAGTTATGGCCCGGGACAGGGCGATGGCTACACCTTC. This codes for CASSYGPGQGDGYTF.

V and J are TRBV7-2 and TRBJ2-1; 11 nucleotides agree with TRBD2. The germline V gene encodes CDR1 SGHTA and CDR2 FQGNSA. With 6 bases clipped from V and 9 bases from J, the junction kept 7 bases outside the gene matches. This CDR3 is 14 amino acids long. This CDR3 reads CASRLAGGGSEQFF. The CDR3 DNA follows: TGTGCCAGCAGGCTAGCGGGAGGTGGGTCTGAGCAGTTCTTC.

This sequence joins TRBV5-1 and TRBJ2-3; 8 bases match TRBD1. V lost 1 base, J lost 1 base, and 5 bases stayed unmatched. The length of the CDR3 is 16 residues. Germline V gene lookup returns CDR1 SGHRS and CDR2 YFSETQ. The CDR3 bases are TGCGCCAGCAGCTTGTCGCCAGGGGGCCGCACAGATACGCAGTATTTT. It specifies CASSLSPGGRTDTQYF.

The chain is built from TRBV6-1 and TRBJ1-2; the D is unclear. The germline gives CDR1 MNHNS, CDR2 SASEGT. The CDR3 runs 12 residues. The V end lost 6 bases, the J end lost 4 bases, and 9 bases lay between the germline ends. Here the CDR3 DNA reads TGTGCCAGCAGCGACCCACCCTATGGCTACACCTTC. Its translation: CASSDPPYGYTF.

V gene TRBV2 combines with J gene TRBJ1-2; D perhaps matches TRBD1 (5 bases). Germline loops: CDR1 SNHLY, CDR2 FYNNEI. The length of the CDR3 is 12 residues. V was cut by 4 bases and J by 3 bases, with 6 bases left in between. The CDR3 sequence is CASSVQDYGYTF. CDR3 sequence (DNA): TGTGCCAGCAGTGTACAGGACTATGGCTACACCTTC.

A note on this clone: This specimen includes other DNA sequences encoding the same CDR3. Here the CDR3 reads CASSLASGQETQYF. CDR3 coding DNA: TGTGCCAGCAGCTTAGCATCCGGCCAAGAGACCCAGTACTTC. The chain employs TRBV7-2 and TRBJ2-5, with D hard to call. Trimming took 0 bases from V and 1 from J, leaving 6 bases between them. The CDR3 runs 14 residues. Germline CDR1 SGHTA, CDR2 FQGNSA.

V gene TRBV5-1 combines with J gene TRBJ2-5; 8 bases are a match to TRBD2. J lost 5 bases, V lost 6 bases, and 9 bases had no gene match. The CDR3 is 14 residues long. In germline, CDR1 is SGHRS, CDR2 YFSETQ. DNA of the CDR3: TGCGCCAGCAATCCAGCGGGGGTTGCCGAGACCCAGTACTTC. Translation: CASNPAGVAETQYF.

The chain links TRBV28 to TRBJ1-2, with TRBD1 identical over 9 bases. This CDR3 has 11 residues. Germline V gives CDR1 MDHEN, CDR2 SYDVKM. Trimming at V came to 11 bases and at J to 5 bases, leaving 3 bases not matched to a gene. Written as DNA, the CDR3 is TGTGCCCTTGGGACAGGGTATGGCTACACCTTC. Protein sequence: CALGTGYGYTF.

V usage is TRBV18 and J usage is TRBJ1-6; D perhaps matches TRBD1 (5 bases). The CDR3 has 17 amino acids. The V gene lost 4 bases and the J gene lost 5 bases, with 18 bases spanning the gap. Germline V gene lookup returns CDR1 KGHSH and CDR2 LQKENI. CDR3 loop: CASSLLPQGDDNSPLHF. Written as DNA, the CDR3 is TGTGCCAGCTCACTTCTCCCGCAGGGAGATGATAATTCACCCCTCCACTTT.

V is TRBV6-5 and J is TRBJ2-1, with 11 positions matching TRBD1. This CDR3 comprises 15 residues. CDR1 and CDR2 (germline): MNHEY, SVGAGI. The junction had 0 bases not matched to a gene; V was cut back by 5 bases and J by 0 bases. The CDR3 DNA is TGTGCCAGCAGTGGGACAGGGGGCTCCTACAATGAGCAGTTCTTC. Translation gives CASSGTGGSYNEQFF.

The chain has TRBV6-5 and TRBJ1-1, with TRBD1 matching 9 bases. The CDR3 runs to 13 residues. V shed 4 bases and J 8 bases; nucleotides not matched to a gene: 5. Germline V gene data show CDR1 as MNHEY and CDR2 as SVGAGI. CDR3 sequence reads: CASSLGTGSEAFF. In DNA form, the CDR3 reads TGTGCCAGCAGTTTGGGGACAGGGTCCGAAGCTTTCTTT.

The chain is built from TRBV29-1 and TRBJ2-5; 7 bases agree with TRBD1. This CDR3 comprises 13 residues. Germline V lookup: CDR1 SQVTM, CDR2 ANQGSEA. Losses at the gene ends were 8 bases for V and 5 bases for J; bases not matched to a gene: 11. The CDR3 region has the DNA TGCAGCACAAGGGACAGCTCAGGGGAGACCCAGTACTTC. Amino acid sequence: CSTRDSSGETQYF.